This is a list of T cell receptor beta chains from one sample in a study of blood T cell repertoires in COVID-19. TCRdb keeps only in-frame clones here, not all; method: immunoSEQ multiplex PCR. This repertoire shows over 200,000 clones, 70% to 90% found once; its top ten account for about 4.8%. The sequenced material came from peripheral blood. The receptors were gathered from a woman in her thirties or forties with acute or convalescent COVID-19. Both conserved end residues are part of each CDR3. The order of the fields is D gene, V gene, J gene, clone size, CDR3 length, CDR3 protein, CDR3 DNA. D genes are given only for firm matches. Not all rows give a size; the values are once, few, many and, for expanded clones, a class.

TRBD2	TRBV7-2	TRBJ2-1	-	17	CASSQGTSGEPYNEQFF	TGTGCCAGCAGCCAGGGGACTAGCGGGGAACCCTACAATGAGCAGTTCTTC
TRBD1	TRBV2	TRBJ1-2	-	19	CASSDPLGTVDLPNYGYTF	TGTGCCAGCAGTGACCCTCTGGGGACAGTAGATTTACCTAACTATGGCTACACCTTC
-	TRBV7-2	TRBJ1-6	-	15	CASSLVARADSPLHF	TGTGCCAGCAGCTTAGTGGCCAGGGCTGATTCACCCCTCCACTTT
-	TRBV9	TRBJ1-2	-	12	CASSVPGYGYTF	TGTGCCAGCAGCGTTCCCGGGTACGGCTACACCTTC
-	TRBV5-1	TRBJ1-1	-	13	CASSFGRNTEAFF	TGCGCCAGCAGCTTTGGGAGGAACACTGAAGCTTTCTTT
-	TRBV5-1	TRBJ2-2	-	14	CASRTRVNTGELFF	TGCGCCAGCAGGACTAGGGTGAACACCGGGGAGCTGTTTTTT
TRBD1	TRBV5-1	TRBJ1-4	-	15	CASSRDSDGGEKLFF	TGCGCCAGCAGCAGGGACAGTGACGGAGGGGAAAAACTGTTTTTT
-	TRBV23-1	TRBJ1-1	-	17	CASSQGDMGGLNTEAFF	TGCGCCAGCAGTCAAGGGGATATGGGGGGGCTGAACACTGAAGCTTTCTTT
TRBD1	TRBV19	TRBJ1-1	-	14	CASTLTGGGTEAFF	TGTGCCAGTACCTTGACAGGGGGCGGGACTGAAGCTTTCTTT
TRBD1	TRBV3-1/TRBV3-2	TRBJ2-3	-	15	CASSLGTGSTDTQYF	TGTGCCAGCAGCCTCGGGACAGGGAGCACAGATACGCAGTATTTT
-	TRBV12-5	TRBJ1-1	-	13	CASGLVRLGVAFF	TGTGCTAGTGGTTTGGTACGTCTAGGTGTAGCTTTCTTT
TRBD1	TRBV6-5	TRBJ1-1	-	14	CASRSTGELTEAFF	TGTGCCAGCAGGTCGACAGGGGAGCTCACTGAAGCTTTCTTT
TRBD1	TRBV2	TRBJ1-2	-	11	CATATGKGYTF	TGTGCCACTGCGACAGGGAAAGGCTACACCTTC
TRBD1	TRBV30	TRBJ2-2	-	15	CAWSSGQSLAGELFF	TGTGCCTGGAGTTCGGGACAGTCGTTAGCTGGGGAGCTGTTTTTT
-	TRBV2	TRBJ2-1	-	15	CASSGLPSPNVEQFF	TGTGCCAGCAGTGGCTTGCCTAGCCCCAATGTGGAGCAGTTCTTC
TRBD1	TRBV2	TRBJ2-4	few	15	CASRSGTEDKNIQYF	TGTGCCAGCAGATCCGGGACAGAGGACAAAAACATTCAGTACTTC
TRBD1	TRBV19	TRBJ1-5	-	15	CASSIAGQGNQPQHF	TGTGCCAGTAGTATCGCAGGACAGGGAAACCAGCCCCAGCATTTT
TRBD1	TRBV6-5	TRBJ1-2	-	15	CASSYSRQGDYGYTF	TGTGCCAGCAGTTACTCACGACAGGGCGACTATGGCTACACCTTC
TRBD1	TRBV25-1	TRBJ1-2	-	14	CASSGMGDSYGYTF	TGTGCCAGCAGTGGGATGGGGGACAGCTATGGCTACACCTTC
-	TRBV10-2	TRBJ1-2	-	16	CASSESSRGRGYGYTF	TGCGCCAGCAGTGAGTCTTCGAGGGGGAGGGGCTATGGCTACACCTTC
-	TRBV19	TRBJ1-1	-	16	CASSIKRRALNTEAFF	TGTGCCAGTAGTATTAAACGCCGAGCTCTGAACACTGAAGCTTTCTTT
-	TRBV6-6	TRBJ2-3	-	14	CALGGDLGTDTQYF	TGTGCCTTAGGGGGGGATTTGGGAACAGATACGCAGTATTTT